This T cell receptor (beta chain) was identified in a study of shared clonotypes between healthy human individuals. This table comes from immunoSEQ multiplex PCR, and its TCRdb copy is limited to in-frame clones, with some not included. Here the sample spans under 700,000 clones, approximately 95% being singletons. V lost 7 bases to trimming and J lost 1 base, with 16 bases between them. The CDR3 runs to 15 residues. Looked up from germline, CDR1 is MNHEY and CDR2 is SVGAGI. CD8 cells classed as naive were CD45RO-negative and positively selected for CCR7, excluding terminally differentiated effector memory CD45RA+ cells.

Sequenced: naive CD8+ T cells sorted from blood. The chain carries TRBV6-5 and TRBJ1-1; TRBD1 is a possible D gene (5 bases). The origin of this receptor is a woman aged 25 to 39 in good health. CDR3 sequence (DNA): TGTGCCAGCATGTACGTCGGGGGATCGAACACTGAAGCTTTCTTT. Translated: CASMYVGGSNTEAFF.